This T cell receptor beta chain is drawn from a study of OX40 agonist ivuxolimab in advanced cancers. With 0 bases removed from V and 6 bases from J, the gap between germline ends came to 7 bases. The CDR3 has 13 residues. The germline V gene encodes CDR1 SGHDN and CDR2 FVKESK. Study-wide results and limits: Relative to CD4+, CD8+ T cells held more expanded clones on average.

As concerns this clone: What it binds is not known.

The assay was immunoSEQ multiplex PCR, and TCRdb's table has in-frame clones only and misses some. The sample holds 45,000 to 65,000 clones, almost 90% seen once. Sequenced here: CD4+ or CD8+ T cells sorted from blood, sampled in a trial of the OX40 agonist ivuxolimab. This chain joins TRBV14 and TRBJ2-3; a possible D gene is TRBD2 (5 bases). The receptor was derived from an adult with an advanced solid tumor such as melanoma, head and neck, liver or kidney cancer. CDR3 sequence reads: CASSQDGEDTQYF. Here the CDR3 DNA reads TGTGCCAGCAGCCAAGATGGGGAGGATACGCAGTATTTT.